The clone carrying this TCR beta chain has a handful of counts. One entry per CDR3 protein results from TCRdb running MiXCR on the PCR reads. The sample includes under 20,000 distinct CDR3 sequences, roughly half of them seen just once. This specimen comes from a study of CD4 and CD8 cells across lung adenocarcinoma regions. Donors had localized lung adenocarcinoma, a non-small cell lung cancer. The sequenced material came from CD8+ T cells from the center of a lung tumor. This clonotype was sampled from a female donor with lung adenocarcinoma. The CD4 and CD8 labels of this study may be unreliable.

CDR3 sequence reads: CSARDRLAGTYEQYF. In DNA, the CDR3 is TGCAGTGCTAGAGATAGGCTAGCGGGGACCTACGAGCAGTACTTC. V and J are TRBV20-1 and TRBJ2-7, with TRBD2 matching over 9 bases. Germline values: CDR1 DFQATT, CDR2 SNEGSKA (reference sequence). The CDR3 has 15 residues. V lost 0 bases and J lost 2; bases outside the gene matches: 5.